The following is a T cell receptor beta chain sequence with its context. Its antigen is still unknown. No per-base quality is available; no much larger clone lies one base away. This sample stems from a study of tumor-infiltrating lymphocytes in oesophageal squamous cell carcinoma listed by TCRdb under 2016. Library construction relied on PCR. TCRdb names Illumina HiSeq 2000 as the instrument used. TCRdb's own reprocessing of the public reads used fastp at Q25 and MiXCR and kept productive beta chains. Rows are combined by CDR3 protein, so each entry shows the most common genes and DNA. This sample lists some 18,000 distinct CDR3 sequences; approximately 39% were detected once. More than 9% of the sample lies in the top ten. Its CDR3 holds 15 amino acids, cysteine through phenylalanine. The retained sequence is limited to the CDR3, 45 bases, with the frame set at the first base. CDR1 and CDR2 were assigned from the germline V gene as SGHTA and FQGNSA.

The chain is encoded by TRBV7-2 joined to TRBJ2-7; 8 nucleotides in the junction match TRBD2. The end of the DNA is better explained by TRBJ2-1, so the J call may be wrong. Sequenced input: normal esophageal tissue next to the tumor. The source is a male donor with esophageal squamous cell carcinoma. For the CDR3, the sequence is CASSSTSASYNEQFF. The nucleotide sequence reads as follows: TGTGCCAGCAGCTCGACTAGCGCCTCCTACAATGAGCAGTTCTTC.